These 17 T cell receptor beta chains came from one sample sequenced in a study of blood T cell repertoires in COVID-19. The repertoire was sequenced with immunoSEQ multiplex PCR; TCRdb's copy has only in-frame clones and lacks some. Counted here are roughly 190,000 clones, roughly 94% occurring once; the ten biggest clones make up 0.6% to 0.8%. Sequencing used peripheral blood. These receptors were obtained from a man aged 30 to 45 with COVID-19, enrolled during active disease.

The gene calls are TRBV7-9 and TRBJ1-2; perhaps TRBD1 as D (6 bases). The germline V gene has CDR1 SEHNR and CDR2 FQNEAQ (reference sequence). CDR3 length: 16 amino acids. The V and J ends lost 8 bases and 7 bases respectively, with 26 bases between them. CDR3 sequence (DNA): TGTGCCAGCTGCAAGCCCCCCGCAACAGGGAAGCTTGGCTACACCTTC. Residues: CASCKPPATGKLGYTF.

This chain uses TRBV5-5 with TRBJ2-5, with TRBD1 matching 9 bases. The germline V gene encodes CDR1 SGHKS and CDR2 YYEKEE (reference sequence). The junction had 4 bases not matched to a gene; V was cut back by 4 bases and J by 3 bases. This CDR3 is 14 amino acids long. The CDR3 DNA reads TGTGCCAGCAGCGGCCGACAGGGGGAAGAGACCCAGTACTTC. Translation: CASSGRQGEETQYF.

This clone was counted a single time. V usage is TRBV7-9 and J usage is TRBJ2-7; TRBD1 agrees at 12 bases. Germline CDR1 reads SEHNR; CDR2 reads FQNEAQ (reference sequence). J gave up 5 bases and V 4 bases, and 3 bases lay outside the gene matches. This CDR3 region has 14 residues. CDR3: CASSWDRGLNEQYF. CDR3 nucleotides: TGTGCCAGCAGCTGGGACAGGGGGCTCAACGAGCAGTACTTC.

The rearrangement links TRBV19 to TRBJ1-5; D is unresolved. Trimming removed 7 bases at V and 0 bases at J, with 7 bases between. Germline V gene sequence: CDR1 LNHDA, CDR2 SQIVND (reference sequence). The CDR3 covers 13 residues. The CDR3: CASTVNSNQPQHF. As DNA, the CDR3 is TGTGCCAGTACGGTGAATAGCAATCAGCCCCAGCATTTT.

The chain combines TRBV19 with TRBJ2-3; no clear D gene. Germline V gives CDR1 LNHDA, CDR2 SQIVND (reference sequence). CDR3 length: 12 residues. V gave up 5 bases and J gave up 2 bases, with 5 bases separating them. Written as DNA, the CDR3 is TGTGCCAGTAGTTACTACACAGATACGCAGTATTTT. Its protein product is CASSYYTDTQYF. Together with reference TRBV19 and TRBJ2-3, the CDR3 gives the full variable domain: DGGITQSPKYLFRKEGQNVTLSCEQNLNHDAMYWYRQDPGQGLRLIYYSQIVNDFQKGDIAEGYSVSREKKESFPLTVTSAQKNPTAFYLCASSYYTDTQYFGPGTRLTVL.

The chain has TRBV7-3 and TRBJ2-1, with D unresolved. V lost 1 base to trimming and J lost 1 base, with 8 bases between them. The CDR3 has 15 residues. Germline lookup yields CDR1 SGHTA and CDR2 FQGTGA. This CDR3 is CASSLIQASYNEQFF. CDR3 in DNA: TGTGCCAGCAGCTTAATCCAGGCTTCCTACAATGAGCAGTTCTTC.

The chain uses TRBV16 and TRBJ2-5; 7 bases match TRBD1. Germline V gene lookup returns CDR1 KGHSY and CDR2 FQNENV. The CDR3 contains 13 residues. V lost 8 bases to trimming and J lost 4 bases; unmatched junction nucleotides: 7. CDR3 sequence (DNA): TGTGCCAGCCAGGGGACAGTGACAGAGACCCAGTACTTC. This translates into CASQGTVTETQYF.

The genes are TRBV5-6 and TRBJ1-1; a weak D match, TRBD1 (5 bases). The V end lost 2 bases, the J end lost 0 bases, and 11 bases lay between the germline ends. This CDR3 comprises 15 residues. Per the germline V gene, CDR1 is SGHDT and CDR2 is YYEEEE. CDR3 bases: TGTGCCAGCAGCTTCCGACAGACCATGAACACTGAAGCTTTCTTT. Its protein is CASSFRQTMNTEAFF. Based on the CDR3 plus reference TRBV5-6 and TRBJ1-1, the full variable domain is DAGVTQSPTHLIKTRGQQVTLRCSPKSGHDTVSWYQQALGQGPQFIFQYYEEEERQRGNFPDRFSGHQFPNYSSELNVNALLLGDSALYLCASSFRQTMNTEAFFGQGTRLTVV.

J is TRBJ2-1 and V is TRBV18, with unresolved D. Germline V gene data show CDR1 as KGHSH and CDR2 as LQKENI. This CDR3 comprises 11 residues. V was shortened by 6 bases and J by 9 bases, with 9 bases between the two germline ends. CDR3 protein: CASSPSGEQFF. The CDR3, as DNA: TGTGCCAGCTCCCCGAGTGGTGAGCAGTTCTTC.

The chain employs TRBV10-2 and TRBJ1-2, with a weak D call TRBD1 (6 bases). CDR1 and CDR2 from the germline V gene are WSHSY and SAAADI. The CDR3 sequence is 15 residues long. V lost 3 bases and J 7 bases, leaving 18 bases between the germline ends. The CDR3 DNA sequence: TGCGCCAGCAGTGAAGGACAACTACTAGGGGGTGGCTACACCTTC. Translating it yields CASSEGQLLGGGYTF.

The chain is built from TRBV5-4 and TRBJ1-2; no clear D gene. The CDR3 spans 13 residues. The germline V gene has CDR1 SGHNT and CDR2 YYREEE (reference sequence). With 2 bases removed from V and 3 bases from J, the gap between germline ends came to 8 bases. The CDR3 bases are TGTGCCAGCAGCTTAATAGTTGACTATGGCTACACCTTC. As protein: CASSLIVDYGYTF.

This clone was picked up a small number of times. The rearrangement links TRBV7-9 to TRBJ2-2; 9 bases align to TRBD1. The V and J ends lost 5 bases and 7 bases, in that order; junction bases with no gene match: 5. Germline CDR1 is SEHNR and CDR2 is FQNEAQ (reference sequence). The CDR3 extends over 14 amino acids. CDR3 bases: TGTGCCAGCAGCCCCGACAGGGGGATCGGGGAGCTGTTTTTT. As protein: CASSPDRGIGELFF.

Regarding this clone: A junction end diverges from the germline sequence, so it may reflect a read error. The J gene is TRBJ1-1, the V gene TRBV11-2; no definite D call. The CDR3 sequence is 13 residues long. The germline gives CDR1 SGHAT, CDR2 FQNNGV. The CDR3 loop is CASSRASLEVTTF. Written as DNA, the CDR3 is TGTGCCAGCAGCCGAGCTTCGTTGGAGGTTACTACCTTT.

This sequence joins TRBV10-3 and TRBJ2-7; TRBD2 is a possible D gene (6 bases). The ends were cut back, 7 bases at V and 3 bases at J, with 13 bases in the middle. CDR3 length: 13 amino acids. The germline V gene has CDR1 ENHRY and CDR2 SYGVKD. CDR3 region: CAITRGSNYEQYF. The CDR3 nucleotides read TGTGCCATCACCCGGGGGTCGAACTACGAGCAGTACTTC.

The chain links TRBV19 to TRBJ1-5; D is undetermined. The length of the CDR3 is 15 residues. Trimming shortened V by 2 bases and J by 7 bases, and 15 bases separated the two germline ends. CDR1 LNHDA and CDR2 SQIVND come from the germline V gene (reference sequence). CDR3 sequence reads: CASSISDGKGQPQHF. The DNA of the CDR3 is TGTGCCAGTAGTATATCGGACGGGAAAGGGCAGCCCCAGCATTTT.

The chain links TRBV18 to TRBJ1-3; D gene unclear. Trimming took off 2 bases at V and 3 bases at J, with 14 bases between the two ends. The CDR3 is 16 amino acids. CDR1 is KGHSH and CDR2 is LQKENI in the germline V gene. The CDR3 here is CASSPEGGADGNTIYF. DNA of the CDR3: TGTGCCAGCTCACCAGAAGGAGGAGCCGATGGAAACACCATATATTTT.

The chain employs TRBV6-1 and TRBJ1-6; the match to TRBD1 covers 7 bases. The germline CDR1 and CDR2 sequences are MNHNS and SASEGT. CDR3 size: 14 residues. V gave up 2 bases and J gave up 8 bases; unmatched junction bases: 3. The CDR3 loop reads CASSENRGDSPLHF. The CDR3 coding sequence is TGTGCCAGCAGTGAAAACAGGGGTGATTCACCCCTCCACTTT.